The 13 T cell receptor beta chains below come from one sample, sequenced in a study of regulatory T cells in long-lasting Graves disease. Time point denoted: persistent/refractory GD, antithyroid drugs over 5 years with positive TRAb. Researchers made the TCR library from RNA that was extracted from PBMCs. Sequencing libraries for TCR beta were prepared with iRepertoire HTBI primers and Arm-PCR of CDR3 regions. TCRdb analysed the multiplex PCR reads with MiXCR anew, one entry per CDR3 protein. The table shows about 470,000 distinct CDR3 sequences, with around 20% occurring only once. The source was peripheral blood mononuclear cells (PBMCs), collected when the disease was refractory, from a patient treated with antithyroid drugs. Receptor source: a female donor with Graves disease.

This chain joins TRBV5-1 and TRBJ2-2; D ambiguous. This CDR3 contains 16 residues. Germline lookup yields CDR1 SGHRS and CDR2 YFSETQ. With 4 bases removed from V and 2 bases from J, the gap between germline ends came to 15 bases. The CDR3 sequence is CASSPLARSNTGELFF. CDR3 in DNA: TGCGCCAGCAGCCCCCTCGCTAGGAGTAACACCGGGGAGCTGTTTTTT.

Details on this clonotype: Sequence at one end of the junction differs from germline and may be a read error. J is TRBJ2-2 and V is TRBV28, with D perhaps TRBD1 (6 bases). CDR3 length: 15 amino acids. Germline V CDR1 and CDR2: MDHEN, SYDVKM. The DNA of the CDR3 is TGTGCCAGCAATTTATTGTCTGGGGGCGGGCGTGAGCTGTTTTTT. Its protein product is CASNLLSGGGRELFF. The full variable domain, completed using reference TRBV28 and TRBJ2-2, is DVKVTQSSRYLVKRTGEKVFLECVQDMDHENMFWYRQDPGLGLRLIYFSYDVKMKEKGDIPEGYSVSREKKERFSLILESASTNQTSMYLCASNLLSGGGRELFFGEGSRLTVL.

The genes are TRBV3-1 and TRBJ2-3; D perhaps matches TRBD2 (6 bases). The CDR3 length is 13 residues. The germline CDR1 and CDR2 sequences are LGHDT and YNNKEL (reference sequence). Trimming took 1 base from V and 9 from J, leaving 11 bases between them. The CDR3 sequence: CASSQAGSGTQYF. In nucleotides, the CDR3 is TGTGCCAGCAGCCAAGCCGGGAGTGGGACGCAGTATTTT.

The sample holds a few counts of this clonotype. The gene calls are TRBV7-2 and TRBJ2-7; D perhaps matches TRBD1 (6 bases). The germline V gene has CDR1 SGHTA and CDR2 FQGNSA. This CDR3 contains 15 residues. Deletions cut 1 base from V and 0 bases from J, with 10 bases between. The CDR3 nucleotides read TGTGCCAGCAGCTTAGTTCAGGGGAGCTCCTACGAGCAGTACTTC. Protein sequence: CASSLVQGSSYEQYF.

This clonotype was detected many times. The gene calls are TRBV28 and TRBJ2-7, with D hard to call. The V and J ends lost 6 bases and 4 bases respectively, with 13 bases between them. This CDR3 spans 13 amino acids. Germline V lookup: CDR1 MDHEN, CDR2 SYDVKM. CDR3 nucleotides: TGTGCCAGCAGACGGTTTGGTTTGTACGAGCAGTACTTC. Its translation is CASRRFGLYEQYF. Full variable domain (missing parts from reference TRBV28 and TRBJ2-7): DVKVTQSSRYLVKRTGEKVFLECVQDMDHENMFWYRQDPGLGLRLIYFSYDVKMKEKGDIPEGYSVSREKKERFSLILESASTNQTSMYLCASRRFGLYEQYFGPGTRLTVT.

This clonotype was observed a few times. The chain recombines TRBV7-3 with TRBJ2-6, with D perhaps TRBD2 (6 bases). Trimming cost V 5 bases and J 0 bases, with 17 bases left between them. The CDR3 has 18 amino acids. Germline CDR1 and CDR2: SGHTA and FQGTGA. The CDR3 DNA reads as TGTGCCAGCAGCCTCCGCGGGGAGTTCCTCTCTGGGGCCAACGTCCTGACTTTC. Encoded protein: CASSLRGEFLSGANVLTF.

A remark on this clonotype: This may be a read error, as it is one base from a much larger clone. The J gene is TRBJ2-7, the V gene TRBV28, with TRBD2 matching 10 bases. The V segment lost 6 bases and the J segment 5 bases; nucleotides outside the gene matches: 7. Germline CDR1 reads MDHEN; CDR2 reads SYDVKM. This CDR3 contains 14 residues. The CDR3 reads CASSVLAGAHEQYF. In nucleotides, the CDR3 is TGTGCCAGCAGCGTCCTAGCGGGAGCCCACGAGCAGTACTTC. The full variable domain, its missing parts supplied by reference TRBV28 and TRBJ2-7, is DVKVTQSSRYLVKRTGEKVFLECVQDMDHENMFWYRQDPGLGLRLIYFSYDVKMKEKGDIPEGYSVSREKKERFSLILESASTNQTSMYLCASSVLAGAHEQYFGPGTRLTVT.

Many counts were recorded for this clonotype. The J gene is TRBJ1-2, the V gene TRBV25-1; maybe TRBD1 (5 bases). Trimming pared 1 base from V and 4 bases from J, leaving 7 bases between. CDR1 MGHDK and CDR2 SYGVNS come from the germline V gene. The CDR3 runs to 13 residues. CDR3 sequence: CASSESGSYGYTF. Here the CDR3 DNA reads TGTGCCAGCAGTGAATCAGGGTCCTATGGCTACACCTTC.

This clonotype turned up a few times. The chain has TRBV2 and TRBJ1-2, with a tentative D call TRBD1 (6 bases). V shed 5 bases and J shed 3 bases, with 13 bases lying between them. The CDR3 extends over 14 amino acids. Germline CDR1 reads SNHLY; CDR2 reads FYNNEI. DNA for the CDR3: TGTGCCAGCAGTACAGGGATTGGGGACTATGGCTACACCTTC. Its translation: CASSTGIGDYGYTF.

V and J are TRBV10-3 and TRBJ2-7; possibly TRBD1 for D (6 bases). In germline, CDR1 is ENHRY, CDR2 SYGVKD. V was shortened by 10 bases and J by 0 bases, with 19 bases between the two germline ends. There are 15 residues in the CDR3. CDR3 amino acids: CASRIDRRSSYEQYF. The CDR3 bases are TGTGCCAGCAGGATTGACAGGCGAAGCTCCTACGAGCAGTACTTC.

The V gene is TRBV6-2 or TRBV6-3, the J gene TRBJ2-1; either TRBD1 or TRBD2 may supply D (5 bases each). The CDR3 has 16 residues. Trimming cost V 5 bases and J 1 base, with 15 bases left between them. Germline V gene sequence: CDR1 MNHEY, CDR2 SVGEGT. The chain's CDR3 is CASSRGTMRSYNEQFF. CDR3 in DNA: TGTGCCAGCAGTCGTGGGACCATGAGGTCCTACAATGAGCAGTTCTTC.

This clonotype was seen many times. This chain uses TRBV19 with TRBJ2-5; D may be TRBD1 (6 bases). This CDR3 contains 16 residues. CDR1 is LNHDA and CDR2 is SQIVND in the germline V gene (reference sequence). Trimming shortened V by 1 base and J by 3 bases, and 15 bases separated the two germline ends. CDR3 sequence (DNA): TGTGCCAGTAGTATAGTCCACGTGGACAGTGAAGAGACCCAGTACTTC. It codes for CASSIVHVDSEETQYF. The variable domain in full, with the rest retrieved from reference TRBV19 and TRBJ2-5, is DGGITQSPKYLFRKEGQNVTLSCEQNLNHDAMYWYRQDPGQGLRLIYYSQIVNDFQKGDIAEGYSVSREKKESFPLTVTSAQKNPTAFYLCASSIVHVDSEETQYFGPGTRLLVL.

The V call is TRBV19, the J call TRBJ2-7; no clear D. From germline, CDR1 is LNHDA and CDR2 SQIVND (reference sequence). The CDR3 sequence is 14 residues long. Trimming removed 8 bases at V and 3 bases at J, with 17 bases between. The CDR3 region is CASGPGLLDYEQYF. CDR3 DNA: TGTGCCAGTGGTCCCGGTTTGTTGGACTACGAGCAGTACTTC.